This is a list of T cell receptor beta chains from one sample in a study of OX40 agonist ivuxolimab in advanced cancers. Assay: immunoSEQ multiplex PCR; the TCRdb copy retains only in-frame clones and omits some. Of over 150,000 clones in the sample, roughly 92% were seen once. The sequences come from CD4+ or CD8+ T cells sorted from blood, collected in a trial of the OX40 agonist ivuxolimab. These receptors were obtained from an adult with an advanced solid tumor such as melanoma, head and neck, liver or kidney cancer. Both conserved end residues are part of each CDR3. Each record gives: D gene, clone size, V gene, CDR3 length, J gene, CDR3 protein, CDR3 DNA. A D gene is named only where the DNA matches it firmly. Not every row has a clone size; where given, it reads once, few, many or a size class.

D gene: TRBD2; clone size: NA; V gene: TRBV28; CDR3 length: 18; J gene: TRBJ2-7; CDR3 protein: CASSSSGRAQNGGDEQYF; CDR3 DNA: TGTGCCAGCAGCTCTAGCGGGAGGGCACAAAACGGCGGGGACGAGCAGTACTTC
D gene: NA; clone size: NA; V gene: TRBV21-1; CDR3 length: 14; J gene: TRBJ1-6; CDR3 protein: CASSTRPYNSPLHF; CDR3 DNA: TGTGCCAGCAGCACCCGACCCTATAATTCACCCCTCCACTTT
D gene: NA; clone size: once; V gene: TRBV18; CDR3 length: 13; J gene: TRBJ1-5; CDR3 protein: CASSPTGNQPQHF; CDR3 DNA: TGTGCCAGCTCACCGACGGGCAATCAGCCCCAGCATTTT
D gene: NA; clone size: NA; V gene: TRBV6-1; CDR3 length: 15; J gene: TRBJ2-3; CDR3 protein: CASSEWTLSTDTQYF; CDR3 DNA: TGTGCCAGCAGTGAATGGACACTTAGCACAGATACGCAGTATTTT
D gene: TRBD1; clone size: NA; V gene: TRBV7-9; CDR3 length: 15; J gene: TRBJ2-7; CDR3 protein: CASSLYRDRAYEQYF; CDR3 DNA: TGTGCCAGCAGCCTATACCGGGACAGGGCATACGAGCAGTACTTC
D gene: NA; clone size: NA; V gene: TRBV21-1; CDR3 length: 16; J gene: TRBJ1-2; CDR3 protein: CASSLEGERPNYGYTF; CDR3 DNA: TGTGCCAGCAGCCTTGAGGGTGAGCGGCCTAACTATGGCTACACCTTC
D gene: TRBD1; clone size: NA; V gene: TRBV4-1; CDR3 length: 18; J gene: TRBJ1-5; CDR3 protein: CASSYGPPGQGADQPQHF; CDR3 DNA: TGCGCCAGCAGCTATGGACCCCCGGGACAGGGGGCGGATCAGCCCCAGCATTTT
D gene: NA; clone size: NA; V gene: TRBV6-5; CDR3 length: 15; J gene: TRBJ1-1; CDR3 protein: CASTMKEGVNTEAFF; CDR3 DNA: TGTGCCAGCACTATGAAAGAAGGGGTCAACACTGAAGCTTTCTTT
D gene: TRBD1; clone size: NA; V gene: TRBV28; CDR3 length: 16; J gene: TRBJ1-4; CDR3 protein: CASSLAGQSKGEKLFF; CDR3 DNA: TGTGCCAGCAGTCTGGCGGGACAGTCCAAAGGGGAAAAACTGTTTTTT
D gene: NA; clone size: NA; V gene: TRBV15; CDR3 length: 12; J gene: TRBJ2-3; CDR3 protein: CATSIPRQAQYF; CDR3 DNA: TGTGCCACCAGCATACCCCGCCAAGCGCAGTATTTT
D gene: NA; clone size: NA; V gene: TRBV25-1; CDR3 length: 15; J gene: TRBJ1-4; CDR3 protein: CASSEARAAFEKLFF; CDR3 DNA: TGTGCCAGCAGTGAGGCCCGGGCAGCCTTTGAAAAACTGTTTTTT
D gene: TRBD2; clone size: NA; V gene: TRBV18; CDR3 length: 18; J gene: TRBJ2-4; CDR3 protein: CASSPGLAGDRVKNIQYF; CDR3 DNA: TGTGCCAGCTCACCTGGACTAGCGGGGGACCGAGTCAAAAACATTCAGTACTTC
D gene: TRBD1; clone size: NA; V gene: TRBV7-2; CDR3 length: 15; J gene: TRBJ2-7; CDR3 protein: CASSEMGQGEGEQYF; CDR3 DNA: TGTGCCAGCAGCGAAATGGGACAGGGAGAAGGCGAGCAGTACTTC
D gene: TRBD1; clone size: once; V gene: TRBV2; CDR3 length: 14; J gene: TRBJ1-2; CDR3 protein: CASKTGGAGYGYTF; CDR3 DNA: TGTGCCAGCAAGACAGGGGGCGCGGGCTATGGCTACACCTTC
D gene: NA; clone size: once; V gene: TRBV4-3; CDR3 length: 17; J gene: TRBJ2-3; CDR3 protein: CASSQVLGGRNTDTQYF; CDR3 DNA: TGCGCCAGCAGCCAAGTTTTGGGGGGACGAAACACAGATACGCAGTATTTT
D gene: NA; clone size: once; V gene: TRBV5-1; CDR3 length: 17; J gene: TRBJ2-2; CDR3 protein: CASSPENGHINTGELFF; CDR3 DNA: TGCGCCAGCAGCCCCGAGAATGGACACATAAACACCGGGGAGCTGTTTTTT
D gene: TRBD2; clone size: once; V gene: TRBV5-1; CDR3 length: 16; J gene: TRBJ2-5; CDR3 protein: CASSVLAGRYQETQYF; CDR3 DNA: TGCGCCAGCAGCGTTCTAGCGGGGCGGTACCAAGAGACCCAGTACTTC
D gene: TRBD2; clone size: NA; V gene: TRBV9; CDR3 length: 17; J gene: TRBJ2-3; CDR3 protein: CASSPSPLAGSTDTQYF; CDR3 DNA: TGTGCCAGCAGCCCTAGTCCCCTAGCGGGGAGCACAGATACGCAGTATTTT
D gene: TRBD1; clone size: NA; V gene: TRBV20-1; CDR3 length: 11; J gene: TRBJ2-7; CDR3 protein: CSADRVYEQYF; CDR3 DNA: TGCAGTGCCGACAGGGTATACGAGCAGTACTTC
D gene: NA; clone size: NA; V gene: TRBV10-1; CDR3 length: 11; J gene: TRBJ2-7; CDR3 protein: CASSVRAEQYF; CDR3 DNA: TGCGCCAGCAGTGTCAGGGCCGAGCAGTACTTC
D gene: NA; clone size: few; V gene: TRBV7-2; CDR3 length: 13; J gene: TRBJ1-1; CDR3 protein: CASSLAGNTEAFF; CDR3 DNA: TGTGCCAGCAGCTTAGCAGGAAACACTGAAGCTTTCTTT
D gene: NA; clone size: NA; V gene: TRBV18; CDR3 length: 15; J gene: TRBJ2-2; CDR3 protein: CASSPRPGRDGELFF; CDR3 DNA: TGTGCCAGCTCACCACGGCCCGGCCGCGACGGGGAGCTGTTTTTT
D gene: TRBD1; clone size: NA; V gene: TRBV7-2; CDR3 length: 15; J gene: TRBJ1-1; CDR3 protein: CASSSGQGRHTEAFF; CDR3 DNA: TGTGCCAGCAGCTCTGGACAGGGTAGGCACACTGAAGCTTTCTTT
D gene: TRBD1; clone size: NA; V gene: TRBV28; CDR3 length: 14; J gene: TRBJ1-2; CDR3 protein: CATGGQGAYYGYTF; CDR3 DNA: TGTGCCACCGGGGGTCAGGGGGCTTACTATGGCTACACCTTC
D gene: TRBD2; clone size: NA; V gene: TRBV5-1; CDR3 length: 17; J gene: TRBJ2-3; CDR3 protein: CASSLAGLAGSRGTQYF; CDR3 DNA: TGCGCCAGCAGCTTGGCGGGACTAGCGGGCTCTCGGGGTACGCAGTATTTT
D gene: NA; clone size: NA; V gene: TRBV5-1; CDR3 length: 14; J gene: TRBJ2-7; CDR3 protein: CASSFLRSSYEQYF; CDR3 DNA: TGCGCCAGCAGCTTTTTACGGAGCTCCTACGAGCAGTACTTC
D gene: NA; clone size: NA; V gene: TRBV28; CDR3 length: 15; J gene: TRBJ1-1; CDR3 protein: CASVDRAGRTTEAFF; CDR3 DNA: TGTGCCAGCGTCGACCGGGCAGGGAGGACCACTGAAGCTTTCTTT
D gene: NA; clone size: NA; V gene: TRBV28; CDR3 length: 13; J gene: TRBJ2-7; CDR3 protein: CASRTGISYEQYF; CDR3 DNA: TGTGCCAGCAGAACCGGGATCTCCTACGAGCAGTACTTC